These 16 T cell receptor beta chains came from one sample sequenced in a study of blood T cell repertoires in COVID-19. Measured with immunoSEQ multiplex PCR; TCRdb has only the in-frame clones, and not every one. There are 200,000 to 250,000 clones in the sample; 70% to 90% occur only once, and over 3% lies in the top ten. Sequences were obtained from PBMCs or T cells enriched from blood (not recorded which). These receptors came from a woman aged 45-65 years in a cohort exposed to, infected with or recovered from COVID-19 (not recorded which).

The chain links TRBV5-4 to TRBJ2-5; possible D gene TRBD1, 6 bases. The CDR3 runs 15 residues. Between the trimmed V and J ends, which lost 0 bases and 4 bases, there was a span of 13 bases. Germline loops: CDR1 SGHNT, CDR2 YYREEE (reference sequence). CDR3 nucleotides: TGTGCCAGCAGCTTGGTGGGGGCCGGCATAGAGACCCAGTACTTC. Encoded protein: CASSLVGAGIETQYF.

The J gene is TRBJ2-2, the V gene TRBV7-3; weak D call: TRBD1 (6 bases). Trimming left V 5 bases short and J 7 bases short, with 23 bases between. CDR1 and CDR2 from the germline V gene are SGHTA and FQGTGA. The CDR3 length is 17 residues. CDR3 loop: CASSPYTGTPRVGELFF. CDR3 nucleotide sequence: TGTGCCAGCAGCCCATATACCGGGACACCTAGGGTCGGGGAGCTGTTTTTT.

In this sample, this clone turned up a few times. The chain joins TRBV3-1 (or the pseudogene TRBV3-2) to TRBJ1-1, with 7 positions matching TRBD1. With 6 bases clipped from V and 4 bases from J, the junction kept 14 bases outside the gene matches. Germline V lookup: CDR1 LGHDT, CDR2 YNNKEL (reference sequence). CDR3 length: 16 amino acids. CDR3 sequence: CASSPPGQGQFTEAFF. CDR3 nucleotides: TGTGCCAGCAGTCCCCCAGGCCAGGGACAGTTCACTGAAGCTTTCTTT.

The chain is built from TRBV6-5 and TRBJ1-2, with TRBD1 identical over 7 bases. Germline V CDR1 and CDR2: MNHEY, SVGAGI. The CDR3 runs to 15 residues. Germline trimming cut 2 bases from V and 2 bases from J; bases unmatched to any gene: 5. The CDR3 is CASSYDREINYGYTF. The CDR3 DNA is TGTGCCAGCAGTTACGACAGGGAGATAAACTATGGCTACACCTTC.

This chain links TRBV11-2 with TRBJ2-5; the D gene is possibly TRBD2 (6 bases). The CDR3 is 14 amino acids. Deletions cut 5 bases from V and 5 bases from J, with 15 bases between. CDR1 is SGHAT and CDR2 is FQNNGV in the germline V gene. The CDR3 spells CASSVGSGRETQYF. DNA of the CDR3: TGTGCCAGCAGCGTAGGGTCGGGGAGGGAGACCCAGTACTTC. Full variable domain (outside the CDR3, taken from reference TRBV11-2 and TRBJ2-5): EAGVAQSPRYKIIEKRQSVAFWCNPISGHATLYWYQQILGQGPKLLIQFQNNGVVDDSQLPKDRFSAERLKGVDSTLKIQPAKLEDSAVYLCASSVGSGRETQYFGPGTRLLVL.

The chain links TRBV28 to TRBJ2-7; D possibly corresponds to TRBD2 (6 bases). Trimming removed 6 bases at V and 8 bases at J, with 17 bases between. The CDR3 runs to 13 residues. Germline-derived CDR1 and CDR2 are MDHEN and SYDVKM. The CDR3: CASSRIGGSKQYF. The CDR3 region has the DNA TGTGCCAGCAGCAGAATCGGGGGTTCCAAGCAGTACTTC.

The chain is built from TRBV19 and TRBJ2-2; D gene unclear. V was pared by 3 bases and J by 0 bases, with 11 bases between. CDR1 and CDR2 (germline): LNHDA, SQIVND (reference sequence). This CDR3 is built from 16 residues. CDR3 coding DNA: TGTGCCAGTAGTATCTATTTAACCACGAACACCGGGGAGCTGTTTTTT. As protein: CASSIYLTTNTGELFF.

The chain couples TRBV28 to TRBJ1-2, with a tentative D call TRBD1 (6 bases). The germline V gene has CDR1 MDHEN and CDR2 SYDVKM. Trimming pared 3 bases from V and 1 base from J, leaving 12 bases between. The CDR3 has 15 amino acids. CDR3 in DNA: TGTGCCAGCAGTTTGGAGACAGGAGATAACTATGGCTACACCTTC. Translated, it gives CASSLETGDNYGYTF.

The J gene is TRBJ2-1, the V gene TRBV5-4, with TRBD2 identical over 10 bases. The CDR3 is 15 amino acids. Trimming at V came to 1 base and at J to 9 bases, leaving 7 bases not matched to a gene. Germline CDR1 reads SGHNT; CDR2 reads YYREEE (reference sequence). CDR3: CASSLPSGGRREQFF. The CDR3 DNA follows: TGTGCCAGCAGCTTGCCTAGCGGGGGCCGCCGTGAGCAGTTCTTC.

The CDR3 bases are TGCGCCAGCAGCTCCTCAGGGGATTTATCAGATACGCAGTATTTT. Its translation is CASSSSGDLSDTQYF. The rearrangement joins TRBV5-1 to TRBJ2-3, with D maybe TRBD1 (6 bases). The CDR3 spans 15 residues. Looked up from germline, CDR1 is SGHRS and CDR2 is YFSETQ. V lost 3 bases and J 4 bases, leaving 15 bases between the germline ends.

In this sample, this clone turned up once. The V gene is TRBV5-4, the J gene TRBJ1-5; D gene unclear. CDR1 is SGHNT, CDR2 YYREEE, per germline (reference sequence). The CDR3 runs to 18 residues. The ends were cut back, 0 bases at V and 2 bases at J, with 18 bases in the middle. This CDR3 is CASSLGPPRGQGNQPQHF. In DNA, the CDR3 is TGTGCCAGCAGCTTGGGGCCTCCCCGAGGGCAGGGCAATCAGCCCCAGCATTTT.

V usage is TRBV18 and J usage is TRBJ1-2; 10 bases fit TRBD1. Germline values: CDR1 KGHSH, CDR2 LQKENI. The CDR3 is made up of 13 amino acids. V trimming: 3 bases; J trimming: 5 bases; junction bases outside the gene matches: 0. The CDR3 region is CASSPGQGYGYTF. The CDR3 DNA reads TGTGCCAGCTCACCGGGACAGGGGTATGGCTACACCTTC. Using reference TRBV18 and TRBJ1-2 for the parts outside the CDR3, the full variable domain is NAGVMQNPRHLVRRRGQEARLRCSPMKGHSHVYWYRQLPEEGLKFMVYLQKENIIDESGMPKERFSAEFPKEGPSILRIQQVVRGDSAAYFCASSPGQGYGYTFGSGTRLTVV.

DNA for the CDR3: TGTGCCAGCAGTTACGCGGGGCGGGATGCTTTCTTT. Translating gives CASSYAGRDAFF. The V call is TRBV6-5, the J call TRBJ1-1, with D maybe TRBD1 (5 bases). This CDR3 has 12 amino acids. CDR1 and CDR2 from the germline V gene are MNHEY and SVGAGI. The V gene lost 2 bases and the J gene lost 11 bases, with 12 bases spanning the gap.

The chain has TRBV5-6 and TRBJ1-2; D is unclear. V was shortened by 4 bases and J by 4 bases, with 17 bases between the two germline ends. Germline lookup yields CDR1 SGHDT and CDR2 YYEEEE. The CDR3 consists of 15 residues. For the CDR3, the DNA is TGTGCCAGCAGCCCCAATCCCGAGGGCCCCTATGGCTACACCTTC. It specifies CASSPNPEGPYGYTF. The full variable domain, in which reference TRBV5-6 and TRBJ1-2 provide the parts outside the CDR3, is DAGVTQSPTHLIKTRGQQVTLRCSPKSGHDTVSWYQQALGQGPQFIFQYYEEEERQRGNFPDRFSGHQFPNYSSELNVNALLLGDSALYLCASSPNPEGPYGYTFGSGTRLTVV.

The chain joins TRBV11-3 to TRBJ2-1; 8 nucleotides agree with TRBD2. Germline V CDR1 and CDR2: SGHNT, YENEEA. The CDR3 extends over 16 amino acids. V lost 2 bases to trimming and J lost 2 bases; unmatched junction nucleotides: 5. The CDR3 spells CASSLSSGGTYNEQFF. The CDR3 region has the DNA TGTGCCAGCAGCTTAAGTTCGGGAGGGACCTACAATGAGCAGTTCTTC.

This clone appeared a few times. CDR3 protein: CASSQDGTGGNSPLHF. The CDR3 DNA reads TGCGCCAGCAGCCAAGACGGGACAGGCGGGAATTCACCCCTCCACTTT. The chain couples TRBV4-3 to TRBJ1-6; 8 bases line up with TRBD1. In germline, CDR1 is LGHNA, CDR2 YSLEER. This CDR3 comprises 16 residues. After removal of 0 bases from V and 7 bases from J, the junction contained 5 bases not matched to a gene.